The next 17 T cell receptor beta chains were all read from a single sample in a study of T cells and copy number aberrations in small-cell lung cancer. Method: immunoSEQ multiplex PCR; TCRdb's copy keeps in-frame clones and lacks some. The data show some 270 clones, approximately 89% seen once. The sample was tumor tissue. All receptors come from a woman aged 70-85 years with small cell lung cancer.

This sequence joins TRBV21-1 and TRBJ2-7. TRBV21-1 is flagged as a pseudogene. The CDR3 loop spans 15 amino acids. In DNA, the CDR3 is TGTGCCAGCAGCAGAAAGGGTAGGTCCCGCCACGAGCAGTACTTC. Translating it yields CASSRKGRSRHEQYF.

This chain connects TRBV6-5 to TRBJ2-3; the D gene is possibly TRBD2 (5 bases). V gave up 2 bases and J gave up 5 bases, with 11 bases separating them. The length of the CDR3 is 14 residues. Germline V lookup: CDR1 MNHEY, CDR2 SVGAGI. The CDR3 DNA follows: TGTGCCAGCAGTTACGGTCTAGCCGTAGATACGCAGTATTTT. It yields the protein CASSYGLAVDTQYF.

For this clone: Additional DNA sequences in this sample encode the identical CDR3. The chain joins TRBV11-2 to TRBJ1-4, with D hard to call. Germline V gene sequence: CDR1 SGHAT, CDR2 FQNNGV. The CDR3 loop spans 15 amino acids. Trimming removed 4 bases at V and 6 bases at J, with 15 bases between. The CDR3 spells CASSSTDGVYEKLFF. The CDR3 region has the DNA TGTGCCAGCAGCTCCACGGACGGGGTGTATGAAAAACTGTTTTTT. Supplemented by reference TRBV11-2 and TRBJ1-4, the full variable domain reads EAGVAQSPRYKIIEKRQSVAFWCNPISGHATLYWYQQILGQGPKLLIQFQNNGVVDDSQLPKDRFSAERLKGVDSTLKIQPAKLEDSAVYLCASSSTDGVYEKLFFGSGTQLSVL.

In DNA form, the CDR3 reads TGCGCCAGCAGCTCACTAGCGGGAGTCGGGAATGAGCAGTTCTTC. This sequence encodes CASSSLAGVGNEQFF. The rearrangement links TRBV4-1 to TRBJ2-1, with 11 bases fitting TRBD2. The CDR3 is 15 residues long. V was clipped by 5 bases and J by 7 bases; unmatched bases: 7. Germline CDR1 reads MGHRA; CDR2 reads YSYEKL.

This chain joins TRBV28 and TRBJ2-6; D gene uncertain. Germline V gene data show CDR1 as MDHEN and CDR2 as SYDVKM. The CDR3 sequence is 15 residues long. V lost 5 bases and J lost 4, with 12 bases in between. Here the CDR3 DNA reads TGTGCCAGCAGTCATGACCGTTCGGGGGCCAACGTCCTGACTTTC. Encoded protein: CASSHDRSGANVLTF. Using reference TRBV28 and TRBJ2-6 for the parts outside the CDR3, the full variable domain is DVKVTQSSRYLVKRTGEKVFLECVQDMDHENMFWYRQDPGLGLRLIYFSYDVKMKEKGDIPEGYSVSREKKERFSLILESASTNQTSMYLCASSHDRSGANVLTFGAGSRLTVL.

The chain combines TRBV5-1 with TRBJ1-1; D might be TRBD1 (5 bases). Germline V lookup: CDR1 SGHRS, CDR2 YFSETQ. Trimming took 4 bases from V and 4 from J, leaving 14 bases between them. The CDR3 covers 14 residues. CDR3 DNA sequence: TGCGCCAGCAGCGGGGAAGGGAGGGGCACTGAAGCTTTCTTT. It encodes CASSGEGRGTEAFF.

The DNA of the CDR3 is TGTGCCAGCAGAACGACTAGCGGGAGTACGCGGGCCAAAAACATTCAGTACTTC. Residues: CASRTTSGSTRAKNIQYF. The chain employs TRBV7-2 and TRBJ2-4; 12 positions agree with TRBD2. J gave up 1 base and V 6 bases, and 10 bases lay outside the gene matches. CDR1 and CDR2 from the germline V gene are SGHTA and FQGNSA. The CDR3 has 18 amino acids.

This clone has more than one count but fewer than ten. Other DNA sequences in the sample encode the same CDR3. Here the CDR3 reads CASSRGDSGRNLADTQYF. CDR3 nucleotide sequence: TGCGCCAGCAGCCGGGGGGATAGCGGAAGGAATTTGGCAGATACGCAGTATTTT. V usage is TRBV5-1 and J usage is TRBJ2-3; 7 nucleotides agree with TRBD2. Germline CDR1 is SGHRS and CDR2 is YFSETQ. Germline trimming cut 4 bases from V and 4 bases from J; bases unmatched to any gene: 18. The CDR3 totals 18 residues.

The rearrangement links TRBV28 to TRBJ2-4; 9 bases agree with TRBD2. Germline CDR1 and CDR2: MDHEN and SYDVKM. The V segment lost 3 bases and the J segment 9 bases; nucleotides outside the gene matches: 9. The CDR3 consists of 15 residues. CDR3 in amino acids: CASSFFVAGAGIQYF. The CDR3 coding sequence is TGTGCCAGCAGTTTCTTTGTAGCGGGAGCGGGCATTCAGTACTTC.

The rearrangement links TRBV19 to TRBJ2-3; D possibly corresponds to TRBD1 (6 bases). V was cut by 3 bases and J by 5 bases, with 18 bases left in between. Germline CDR1 LNHDA, CDR2 SQIVND (reference sequence). The CDR3 extends over 16 amino acids. In DNA form, the CDR3 reads TGTGCCAGTAGTATTGTGTTTCAGGGGCCGATAGATACGCAGTATTTT. Residues: CASSIVFQGPIDTQYF.

The chain has TRBV30 and TRBJ2-5; D gene ambiguous. V gave up 1 base and J gave up 7 bases, with 19 bases separating them. Per germline, CDR1 GTSNPN and CDR2 SVGIG (reference sequence). The CDR3 has 15 amino acids. CDR3 sequence reads: CAWSDPVSDGVTQYF. Written as DNA, the CDR3 is TGTGCCTGGAGTGACCCCGTATCCGATGGGGTGACCCAGTACTTC.

This chain joins TRBV15 and TRBJ2-7; D might be TRBD2 (5 bases). The CDR3 has 14 residues. Germline assignment: CDR1 LNHNV and CDR2 YYDKDF (reference sequence). The V end was cut by 3 bases, the J end by 0 bases, with 9 bases between. CDR3 bases: TGTGCCACCAGCAGGGACTTACGCTCCTACGAGCAGTACTTC. Its protein is CATSRDLRSYEQYF.

V gene TRBV7-2 combines with J gene TRBJ2-5, with a weak D call TRBD1 (5 bases). Germline lookup yields CDR1 SGHTA and CDR2 FQGNSA. This CDR3 is built from 13 residues. V was cut by 3 bases and J by 5 bases, with 10 bases left in between. The CDR3 nucleotides read TGTGCCAGCAGCTTGGCAGGGTGGGAGACCCAGTACTTC. Its translation: CASSLAGWETQYF.

This chain links TRBV25-1 with TRBJ2-5; maybe TRBD2 (7 bases). This CDR3 contains 14 residues. Germline CDR1 and CDR2: MGHDK and SYGVNS. V was pared by 4 bases and J by 5 bases, with 14 bases between. CDR3 amino acids: CASSVRGGWETQYF. In nucleotides, the CDR3 is TGTGCCAGCAGTGTAAGGGGGGGCTGGGAGACCCAGTACTTC.

This clone turned up a few times. The CDR3 spells CASSPTGGGTQYF. CDR3 coding DNA: TGTGCCAGCAGCCCCACGGGGGGAGGGACCCAGTACTTC. The chain couples TRBV6-5 to TRBJ2-5; 7 bases line up with TRBD2. Per the germline V gene, CDR1 is MNHEY and CDR2 is SVGAGI. The ends lost 6 bases at V and 7 bases at J; junction bases unmatched: 8. The CDR3 is 13 residues long.

This chain uses TRBV30 with TRBJ1-5; weak D call: TRBD1 (6 bases). The end of the DNA aligns better with TRBJ2-3, so the J call may be wrong. Germline V gene data show CDR1 as GTSNPN and CDR2 as SVGIG (reference sequence). The CDR3 has 13 residues. The CDR3 region has the DNA TGTGCCTGGAGTAGGGACACAAATCAGCCCCAGTATTTT. Amino acid sequence: CAWSRDTNQPQYF.

This clone was detected a few times. Compared with germline, one end of the junction differs, possibly owing to a read error. This rearrangement joins TRBV30 to TRBJ2-7, with 7 bases lining up with TRBD1. Germline loops: CDR1 GTSNPN, CDR2 SVGIG (reference sequence). The length of the CDR3 is 13 residues. CDR3: CAWGVTGTYEQYF. CDR3 coding DNA: TGTGCCTGGGGTGTGACAGGGACCTACGAGCAGTACTTC.